This T cell receptor (beta chain) appears in the sequencing data of a study of blood T cell repertoires in COVID-19. The length of the CDR3 is 15 residues. J lost 3 bases, V lost 0 bases, and 2 bases had no gene match. In germline, CDR1 is SGHRS, CDR2 YFSETQ. In the original processing: How many nucleated cells were present was estimated from reference gene primer amplification. Some clones are missing from TCRdb's copy, which holds only in-frame ones; the method was immunoSEQ multiplex PCR. D and trimming come from the DNA, and the V and J calls and clone size come from that table. The sample holds approximately 54,000 clones, around nine tenths seen once.

This receptor was obtained from a man over 45 with acute or convalescent COVID-19. The sample comprised peripheral blood. The chain combines TRBV5-1 with TRBJ2-7, with 11 bases identical to TRBD1. This CDR3 reads CASSLVGTGGYEQYF. Here the CDR3 DNA reads TGCGCCAGCAGCTTGGTGGGGACAGGGGGCTACGAGCAGTACTTC.